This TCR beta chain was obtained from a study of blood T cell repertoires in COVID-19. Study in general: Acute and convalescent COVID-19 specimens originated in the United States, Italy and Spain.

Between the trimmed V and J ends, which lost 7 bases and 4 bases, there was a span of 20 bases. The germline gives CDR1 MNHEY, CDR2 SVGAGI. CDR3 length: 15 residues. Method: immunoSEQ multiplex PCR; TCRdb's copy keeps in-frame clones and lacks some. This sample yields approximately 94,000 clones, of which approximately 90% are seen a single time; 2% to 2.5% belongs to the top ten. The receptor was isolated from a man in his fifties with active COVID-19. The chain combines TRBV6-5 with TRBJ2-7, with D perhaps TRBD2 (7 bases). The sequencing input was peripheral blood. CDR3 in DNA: TGTGCCAGCACCTACCGGCGAGGGGGGGATTACGAGCAGTACTTC. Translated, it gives CASTYRRGGDYEQYF.